These 27 T cell receptor beta chains were all obtained from the same sample, sequenced in a study of a mutant IDH1 vaccine in newly diagnosed glioma (dated by TCRdb to the early 2020s). The library was generated by the immunoSEQ multiplex PCR assay. TCRdb holds this immuneACCESS table with in-frame rearrangements only. Some clones are missing; in checked studies, unresolved V genes explain under half, and the rest has no known cause. The sample table records more than 50,000 clones; 65% to 90% of these occur just once. The ten largest make up under 3.5% of the sample. Reading the label with the study, this specimen's time point is: baseline, week 1 (first vaccination visit). The meaning of the sample's treatment or condition label: pre-vaccination baseline after standard-of-care therapy. Material: PBMCs, obtained from a glioma patient treated with radiotherapy, temozolomide or both. The receptors stem from a man aged 25 to 45 with glioma.

Concerning this clone: A read error may produce the germline difference seen at one junction end. The chain recombines TRBV19 with TRBJ2-1; 7 nucleotides agree with TRBD1. Germline CDR1 LNHDA, CDR2 SQIVND (reference sequence). The length of the CDR3 is 14 residues. The DNA for the CDR3 is TGTGCCAGTAGTGTAGACAGGGTAGACAATGAGCAGTTCTTC. This codes for CASSVDRVDNEQFF.

This rearrangement joins TRBV7-9 to TRBJ2-7, with D possibly being TRBD2 (6 bases). Germline values: CDR1 SEHNR, CDR2 FQNEAQ (reference sequence). The CDR3 length is 11 residues. The V and J ends lost 10 bases and 2 bases respectively, with 9 bases between them. The CDR3 sequence: CATGGTYEQYF. Here the CDR3 DNA reads TGTGCCACCGGAGGGACCTACGAGCAGTACTTC.

This chain links TRBV19 with TRBJ2-7, with a possible D match to TRBD1 (5 bases). V lost 5 bases and J lost 0, with 11 bases in between. Germline V gene data show CDR1 as LNHDA and CDR2 as SQIVND (reference sequence). CDR3 length: 14 residues. The CDR3 reads CASSYTGRSYEQYF. The CDR3 nucleotides read TGTGCCAGTAGTTACACAGGTCGCTCCTACGAGCAGTACTTC.

This clone came up a few times. V gene TRBV10-3 combines with J gene TRBJ1-1; 8 nucleotides agree with TRBD1. CDR1 ENHRY and CDR2 SYGVKD come from the germline V gene. The J segment lost 0 bases and the V segment lost 8 bases, leaving 5 bases of the junction unmatched. CDR3 size: 14 residues. The CDR3: CAIGKTGVNTEAFF. DNA for the CDR3: TGTGCCATCGGGAAGACAGGGGTGAACACTGAAGCTTTCTTT.

This clone was seen more than once but under ten times. Here the CDR3 DNA reads TGTGCCAGCAGACGGACAGGGAGCACTGAAGCTTTCTTT. As protein: CASRRTGSTEAFF. V usage is TRBV7-9 and J usage is TRBJ1-1; 8 positions agree with TRBD1. The germline V gene encodes CDR1 SEHNR and CDR2 FQNEAQ (reference sequence). This CDR3 region has 13 residues. V lost 6 bases and J lost 4; bases outside the gene matches: 4.

This rearrangement joins TRBV6-6 to TRBJ1-4, with 12 bases matching TRBD1. V was pared by 5 bases and J by 13 bases, with 14 bases of the junction left unmatched. The CDR3 covers 16 residues. Germline-derived CDR1 and CDR2 are MNHNY and SVGAGI (reference sequence). The CDR3 here is CASSPGQGAFREGLFF. The CDR3, as DNA: TGTGCCAGCAGTCCGGGACAGGGGGCATTCCGAGAAGGACTGTTTTTT.

This clone was counted only a few times. The chain has TRBV6-1 and TRBJ1-1, with a tentative D call TRBD1 (6 bases). The CDR3 has 14 residues. The V gene lost 6 bases and the J gene lost 4 bases, with 15 bases spanning the gap. Germline V gene data show CDR1 as MNHNS and CDR2 as SASEGT. The DNA of the CDR3 is TGTGCCAGCAGCTCGACAGGAATCTTCACTGAAGCTTTCTTT. Its translation: CASSSTGIFTEAFF.

The chain's CDR3 is CASTLGVRPSYEQYF. The DNA of the CDR3 is TGTGCCAGCACACTCGGGGTTCGACCATCCTACGAGCAGTACTTC. The chain has TRBV2 and TRBJ2-7; tentatively, D is TRBD2 (5 bases). In germline, CDR1 is SNHLY, CDR2 FYNNEI. This CDR3 comprises 15 residues. V lost 7 bases and J 1 base, leaving 17 bases between the germline ends. The whole variable domain, remainder taken from reference TRBV2 and TRBJ2-7, is EPEVTQTPSHQVTQMGQEVILRCVPISNHLYFYWYRQILGQKVEFLVSFYNNEISEKSEIFDDQFSVERPDGSNFTLKIRSTKLEDSAMYFCASTLGVRPSYEQYFGPGTRLTVT.

This clone was seen a handful of times. The chain recombines TRBV28 with TRBJ1-4; D not resolved. The CDR3 is 14 residues long. V lost 5 bases and J lost 7, with 14 bases in between. Looked up from germline, CDR1 is MDHEN and CDR2 is SYDVKM. CDR3 sequence (DNA): TGTGCCAGCAGTCCCCAACACAGATTTGAAAAACTGTTTTTT. Translating it yields CASSPQHRFEKLFF.

This chain uses TRBV5-1 with TRBJ2-2; D is undetermined. V lost 0 bases, J lost 1 base, and 7 bases lay in between. CDR3 length equals 15 residues. The germline gives CDR1 SGHRS, CDR2 YFSETQ. This chain's CDR3 is CASSLDDMNTGELFF. The CDR3 DNA reads as TGCGCCAGCAGCTTGGATGATATGAACACCGGGGAGCTGTTTTTT.

V is TRBV7-9 and J is TRBJ2-1; maybe TRBD2 (5 bases). Trimming left V 1 base short and J 0 bases short, with 10 bases between. The CDR3 is 16 residues long. The germline gives CDR1 SEHNR, CDR2 FQNEAQ (reference sequence). As DNA, the CDR3 is TGTGCCAGCAGCTTAGTGTCTGGGAGCTCCTACAATGAGCAGTTCTTC. Protein product: CASSLVSGSSYNEQFF.

The chain carries TRBV5-5 and TRBJ1-2; the match to TRBD1 covers 9 bases. Trimming cost V 4 bases and J 4 bases; bases outside gene matches: 23. The germline CDR1 and CDR2 sequences are SGHKS and YYEKEE (reference sequence). The CDR3 contains 20 residues. The CDR3 is CASSRDVTGTGLFTPYGYTF. DNA for the CDR3: TGTGCCAGCAGCCGAGACGTAACAGGGACAGGGCTTTTTACCCCCTATGGCTACACCTTC.

The J gene is TRBJ2-6, the V gene TRBV11-2; D gene ambiguous. There are 13 residues in the CDR3. CDR1 and CDR2 from the germline V gene are SGHAT and FQNNGV. V was shortened by 5 bases and J by 2 bases, with 4 bases between the two germline ends. This CDR3 reads CASSRPGANVLTF. CDR3 sequence (DNA): TGTGCCAGCAGCCGACCTGGGGCCAACGTCCTGACTTTC. Drawing the rest from reference TRBV11-2 and TRBJ2-6, the complete variable domain is EAGVAQSPRYKIIEKRQSVAFWCNPISGHATLYWYQQILGQGPKLLIQFQNNGVVDDSQLPKDRFSAERLKGVDSTLKIQPAKLEDSAVYLCASSRPGANVLTFGAGSRLTVL.

The chain combines TRBV7-8 with TRBJ2-5, with 9 bases matching TRBD2. CDR1 is SGHVS and CDR2 is FQNEAQ in the germline V gene. V was clipped by 3 bases and J by 0 bases; unmatched bases: 5. The CDR3 runs to 16 residues. The CDR3 DNA follows: TGTGCCAGCAGCTTTTGGCGGGGGGGATACCAAGAGACCCAGTACTTC. Translation gives CASSFWRGGYQETQYF.

The gene calls are TRBV5-1 and TRBJ2-2; the D gene is possibly TRBD2 (6 bases). V was pared by 1 base and J by 6 bases, with 10 bases between. Germline lookup yields CDR1 SGHRS and CDR2 YFSETQ. The CDR3 consists of 14 residues. The CDR3 nucleotides are TGCGCCAGCAGCTTGATGCGGGATGCCGGGGAGCTGTTTTTT. This encodes CASSLMRDAGELFF.

The chain recombines TRBV28 with TRBJ1-2; D remains unclear. The CDR3 is 15 residues long. CDR1 is MDHEN and CDR2 is SYDVKM in the germline V gene. Trimming removed 2 bases from V and 1 base from J, with 11 bases in between. The CDR3 DNA is TGTGCCAGCAGTTTACCTGGCCAAGGTAACTATGGCTACACCTTC. Its translation is CASSLPGQGNYGYTF.

The V and J genes are TRBV2 and TRBJ1-4; no clear D. CDR1 is SNHLY and CDR2 is FYNNEI in the germline V gene. V was trimmed by 5 bases and J by 3 bases, leaving 10 bases between them. This CDR3 spans 14 amino acids. CDR3 coding DNA: TGTGCCAGCAGTTTACTAGTGCCTAATGAAAAACTGTTTTTT. This encodes CASSLLVPNEKLFF.

The V and J genes are TRBV18 and TRBJ1-6; D perhaps matches TRBD1 (6 bases). Trimming cost V 0 bases and J 0 bases, with 12 bases left between them. Germline CDR1 and CDR2: KGHSH and LQKENI. CDR3 length: 18 residues. This CDR3 is CASSPPWTESSYNSPLHF. Written as DNA, the CDR3 is TGTGCCAGCTCACCACCGTGGACAGAAAGCTCCTATAATTCACCCCTCCACTTT.

The V and J genes are TRBV6-4 and TRBJ2-2, with TRBD2 identical over 11 bases. This CDR3 is built from 14 residues. Unmatched junction bases numbered 0, after V lost 6 bases and J lost 3 bases. Germline CDR1 and CDR2: MRHNA and SNTAGT. The CDR3 DNA sequence: TGTGCCAGCAGACTAGCGGGGGACACCGGGGAGCTGTTTTTT. Amino acids: CASRLAGDTGELFF.

The chain is built from TRBV9 and TRBJ2-7; no reliable D call. The CDR3 loop spans 14 amino acids. The germline V gene encodes CDR1 SGDLS and CDR2 YYNGEE. V was pared by 0 bases and J by 0 bases, with 7 bases between. CDR3 sequence reads: CASSVAPSSYEQYF. The CDR3, as DNA: TGTGCCAGCAGCGTAGCCCCCAGCTCCTACGAGCAGTACTTC. Full variable domain (remainder filled in from reference TRBV9 and TRBJ2-7): DSGVTQTPKHLITATGQRVTLRCSPRSGDLSVYWYQQSLDQGLQFLIQYYNGEERAKGNILERFSAQQFPDLHSELNLSSLELGDSALYFCASSVAPSSYEQYFGPGTRLTVT.

V is TRBV18 and J is TRBJ1-2, with TRBD1 matching over 7 bases. Germline CDR1 KGHSH, CDR2 LQKENI. J gave up 7 bases and V 6 bases, and 11 bases lay outside the gene matches. This CDR3 region has 14 residues. CDR3 region: CASSPGGGLVGYTF. CDR3 sequence (DNA): TGTGCCAGCTCCCCGGGAGGGGGCCTTGTTGGCTACACCTTC. Using reference TRBV18 and TRBJ1-2 for the parts outside the CDR3, the full variable domain is NAGVMQNPRHLVRRRGQEARLRCSPMKGHSHVYWYRQLPEEGLKFMVYLQKENIIDESGMPKERFSAEFPKEGPSILRIQQVVRGDSAAYFCASSPGGGLVGYTFGSGTRLTVV.

The chain combines TRBV7-9 with TRBJ2-5, with D uncertain. Trimming pared 0 bases from V and 4 bases from J, leaving 12 bases between. Germline V gene sequence: CDR1 SEHNR, CDR2 FQNEAQ (reference sequence). This CDR3 has 15 residues. The chain's CDR3 is CASSLALAPGETQYF. DNA of the CDR3: TGTGCCAGCAGCTTAGCGCTGGCGCCGGGAGAGACCCAGTACTTC.

V gene TRBV5-1 combines with J gene TRBJ2-7; D uncertain. The CDR3 extends over 15 amino acids. Germline V CDR1 and CDR2: SGHRS, YFSETQ. V lost 0 bases and J lost 3, with 13 bases in between. CDR3 DNA sequence: TGCGCCAGCAGCTTGGACAGAGGTCCACTCTACGAGCAGTACTTC. Protein sequence: CASSLDRGPLYEQYF.

The rearrangement links TRBV5-1 to TRBJ2-1; D is unclear. From germline, CDR1 is SGHRS and CDR2 YFSETQ. Trimming removed 0 bases at V and 0 bases at J, with 4 bases between. CDR3 length equals 14 residues. This chain's CDR3 is CASSLADSYNEQFF. For the CDR3, the DNA is TGCGCCAGCAGCTTGGCGGACTCCTACAATGAGCAGTTCTTC.

The gene calls are TRBV5-1 and TRBJ1-2; tentative D call: TRBD1 (5 bases). CDR1 SGHRS and CDR2 YFSETQ come from the germline V gene. V was cut by 0 bases and J by 0 bases, with 18 bases left in between. The CDR3 spans 18 residues. Here the CDR3 reads CASSLAGQAGDTNYGYTF. In nucleotides, the CDR3 is TGCGCCAGCAGCTTGGCCGGTCAGGCGGGGGATACTAACTATGGCTACACCTTC.

This clone was found once. The chain uses TRBV11-3 and TRBJ2-1; possible D gene TRBD2, 7 bases. Trimming took off 3 bases at V and 4 bases at J, with 10 bases between the two ends. CDR1 is SGHNT and CDR2 is YENEEA in the germline V gene. This CDR3 spans 14 amino acids. This CDR3 reads CASSFGGRYNEQFF. CDR3 nucleotide sequence: TGTGCCAGCAGCTTCGGGGGGCGGTACAATGAGCAGTTCTTC. The entire variable domain, with the rest obtained from reference TRBV11-3 and TRBJ2-1, is as follows: EAGVVQSPRYKIIEKKQPVAFWCNPISGHNTLYWYLQNLGQGPELLIRYENEEAVDDSQLPKDRFSAERLKGVDSTLKIQPAELGDSAVYLCASSFGGRYNEQFFGPGTRLTVL.

This clone was found many times. The chain links TRBV27 to TRBJ1-5, with 11 bases lining up with TRBD1. The CDR3 totals 17 residues. Germline CDR1 is MNHEY and CDR2 is SMNVEV (reference sequence). V lost 3 bases to trimming and J lost 1 base; unmatched junction nucleotides: 5. The CDR3 nucleotides read TGTGCCAGCAGTTTCGCCCGGGACAGGGGGAGCAATCAGCCCCAGCATTTT. It is translated as CASSFARDRGSNQPQHF.